Listed below are T cell receptor beta chains from one sample, sequenced in a study of T cell repertoires in cytomegalovirus infection. One entry per CDR3 protein, called by TCRdb with MiXCR from the reads. Of hundreds of thousands of distinct CDR3 sequences in the sample, roughly 9.5% are singletons; the top ten hold around 4%. Sequenced input: PBMCs. The source is a human donor in good health (CMV status not recorded). Some clones in this sample may be carry-over from other donors' samples. The CDR3 runs from the conserved cysteine through the conserved F or W. A D gene is named only where the DNA matches it firmly. A clone size is listed for some rows: how often the clone was seen (once, few, many), or a class if it is expanded.

many,-,TRBJ1-1,TRBV14,TGTGCCAGCAGCCTACTCCTCGGGAAGGGGGAAGCTTTCTTT,CASSLLLGKGEAFF
-,-,TRBJ1-5,TRBV2,TGTGCCAGCGCGGGGGCGAGCAATCAGCCCCAGCATTTT,CASAGASNQPQHF
few,-,TRBJ1-2,TRBV18,TGTGCCAGCTCACTACAGGGCCACTATGGCTACACCTTC,CASSLQGHYGYTF
many,-,TRBJ2-5,TRBV4-2,TGTGCCAGCAGCCAAGTGGGCGGCCAAGAGACCCAGTACTTC,CASSQVGGQETQYF
-,-,TRBJ1-4,TRBV28,TGTGCCAGCAGTCCTCCGGGCCTTAAGGGTGAAAAACTGTTTTTT,CASSPPGLKGEKLFF
-,TRBD2,TRBJ2-7,TRBV14,TGTGCCAGCAGACACAGCGGGGGGCTTTGGTACGAGCAGTACTTC,CASRHSGGLWYEQYF
few,TRBD2,TRBJ2-3,TRBV4-3,TGCGCCAGCAGCCAATCTTCTCTAGCGGGGGGGCCGGGAGATACGCAGTATTTT,CASSQSSLAGGPGDTQYF
-,TRBD1,TRBJ2-3,TRBV6-1,TGTGCCAGCAGTCTCGACAGGGGGGGGACAGATACGCAGTATTTT,CASSLDRGGTDTQYF
few,TRBD2,TRBJ2-5,TRBV11-2,TGTGCCAGCAGCTTATCGGGGGGGGCGGGGGCTAAGGAGACCCAGTACTTC,CASSLSGGAGAKETQYF
-,TRBD1,TRBJ2-7,TRBV20-1,TGCAGTGCCCTAGGCAGGGGGAGCTCCTACGAGCAGTACTTC,CSALGRGSSYEQYF
-,TRBD1,TRBJ1-1,TRBV5-1,TGCGCCAGCAGCTGGGGACAGGGGCAAACCACTGAAGCTTTCTTT,CASSWGQGQTTEAFF
many,-,TRBJ1-6,TRBV4-1,TGCGCCAGCAGCCAAGAACATGCAGGGAGCTCCTATAATTCACCCCTCCACTTT,CASSQEHAGSSYNSPLHF
few,-,TRBJ1-5,TRBV25-1,TGTGCCAGCAGTGACCTTAAAACAGGGCCCCAGCATTTT,CASSDLKTGPQHF
-,TRBD2,TRBJ2-3,TRBV12-3/TRBV12-4,TGTGCCAGCAGCCGGACTAGCGGGAGGGATACGCAGTATTTT,CASSRTSGRDTQYF
few,TRBD1,TRBJ1-5,TRBV19,TGTGCCAGCAAAGGGACAGGGGATCAGCCCCAGCATTTT,CASKGTGDQPQHF
few,TRBD1,TRBJ1-6,TRBV28,TGTGCCAGCCCTCTCCCCAGGGGGATTAATTCACCCCTCCACTTT,CASPLPRGINSPLHF
many,TRBD1,TRBJ1-3,TRBV7-2,TGTGCCAGCAGCTTAGCGACGGGACAGAGAAACACCATATATTTT,CASSLATGQRNTIYF
few,-,TRBJ2-7,TRBV6-5,TGTGCCAGCAGTTATTATGACGAGCAGTACTTC,CASSYYDEQYF
few,-,TRBJ2-7,TRBV23-1,TGCGCCAGCAGTCAACCGGGCCGGGCCCCCGGGCCCTACGAGCAGTACTTC,CASSQPGRAPGPYEQYF
-,-,TRBJ2-1,TRBV12-3/TRBV12-4,TGTGCCAGCAGGTCTGATACGAACAATGAGCAGTTCTTC,CASRSDTNNEQFF
-,-,TRBJ2-5,TRBV7-6,TGTGCCAGCACCCAAGGGGGAGTAGAGACCCAGTACTTC,CASTQGGVETQYF
many,TRBD1,TRBJ1-2,TRBV19,TGTGCCACCTCGCGAGGGACAGGACGGTATGGCTACACCTTC,CATSRGTGRYGYTF
-,-,TRBJ1-1,TRBV7-2,TGTGCCAGCAGCTTAAGATCCGAGGCTGAAGCTTTCTTT,CASSLRSEAEAFF
-,-,TRBJ1-6,TRBV12-3/TRBV12-4,TGTGCCAGCAGTTCTCGACAGGAGCGCTCCTATAATTCACCCCTCCACTTT,CASSSRQERSYNSPLHF
-,-,TRBJ1-3,TRBV5-1,TGCGCCAGCAGCGGGGACTCAGCGTATGGAAACACCATATATTTT,CASSGDSAYGNTIYF
-,-,TRBJ2-1,TRBV4-2,TGTGCCAGCAGAGTCGCACCAAGCTCCTACAATGAGCAGTTCTTC,CASRVAPSSYNEQFF
few,TRBD1,TRBJ1-5,TRBV7-2,TGTGCCAGCAGCCGACAGGGGGATGGTCAGCCCCAGCATTTT,CASSRQGDGQPQHF
-,-,TRBJ1-1,TRBV6-6,TGTGCCAGCAGCGACAATCGAAACAGGTACACTGAAGCTTTCTTT,CASSDNRNRYTEAFF